This passage covers 27 T cell receptor beta chains from one sample sequenced in a study of shared clonotypes between healthy human individuals. Measured with immunoSEQ multiplex PCR; TCRdb has only the in-frame clones, and not every one. The sample holds 2 million to 2.5 million clones, just under 95% seen once. The sequencing input was naive CD4+ T cells from PBMCs. Regarding subset: CD45RA+ positively selected. The receptors were gathered from a man aged 18 to 29 in good health. Some clones in this sample may be carry-over from other donors' samples.

This rearrangement joins TRBV4-1 to TRBJ2-7, with 12 bases that match TRBD2. The CDR3 consists of 15 residues. Trimming cost V 5 bases and J 6 bases; bases outside gene matches: 8. From germline, CDR1 is MGHRA and CDR2 YSYEKL. The DNA for the CDR3 is TGCGCCAGCAGCGGTGGACTAGCGGGAAAGGGCGAGCAGTACTTC. Translating it yields CASSGGLAGKGEQYF.

The chain combines TRBV18 with TRBJ1-3; D not resolved. Trimming pared 3 bases from V and 2 bases from J, leaving 5 bases between. CDR1 and CDR2 from the germline V gene are KGHSH and LQKENI. This CDR3 region has 13 residues. CDR3 in amino acids: CASSPDPGNTIYF. DNA for the CDR3: TGTGCCAGCTCACCTGATCCTGGAAACACCATATATTTT.

This chain uses TRBV5-5 with TRBJ2-2; 9 bases map to TRBD1. Trimming at V came to 4 bases and at J to 0 bases, leaving 4 bases not matched to a gene. The CDR3 is made up of 16 amino acids. Germline lookup yields CDR1 SGHKS and CDR2 YYEKEE (reference sequence). CDR3 sequence: CASSRGDRANTGELFF. The DNA of the CDR3 is TGTGCCAGCAGCCGCGGGGACAGGGCGAACACCGGGGAGCTGTTTTTT.

The chain joins TRBV7-5 to TRBJ2-3; TRBD2, the D gene given by the table, was not confirmed from the DNA. TRBV7-5 represents a pseudogene. CDR3 length: 19 amino acids. The CDR3 sequence: CVRSYQPGTSGRSTDTQYF. CDR3 DNA sequence: TGTGTCAGAAGCTACCAGCCCGGGACTAGCGGGAGAAGCACAGATACGCAGTATTTT.

The chain is built from TRBV28 and TRBJ1-3; tentatively, D is TRBD1 (6 bases). Germline V gene lookup returns CDR1 MDHEN and CDR2 SYDVKM. Trimming cost V 1 base and J 0 bases, with 25 bases left between them. The CDR3 has 21 amino acids. The CDR3: CASSLSPGAGDPTSSGNTIYF. The CDR3 DNA sequence: TGTGCCAGCAGTTTATCGCCCGGGGCAGGGGACCCGACCAGCTCTGGAAACACCATATATTTT.

This chain connects TRBV28 to TRBJ1-1, with D perhaps TRBD1 (6 bases). Germline V lookup: CDR1 MDHEN, CDR2 SYDVKM. Trimming removed 3 bases at V and 2 bases at J, with 19 bases between. The length of the CDR3 is 17 residues. In DNA form, the CDR3 reads TGTGCCAGCAGTTTTCCAAGCCACAGGGATCGAAACACTGAAGCTTTCTTT. It specifies CASSFPSHRDRNTEAFF.

The rearrangement uses TRBV7-2 and TRBJ2-1; D is uncertain. V was cut by 1 base and J by 6 bases, with 10 bases left in between. The CDR3 runs to 14 residues. CDR1 and CDR2 (germline): SGHTA, FQGNSA. The CDR3 is CASSLGAAFNEQFF. DNA of the CDR3: TGTGCCAGCAGCTTAGGGGCAGCCTTCAATGAGCAGTTCTTC.

V gene TRBV28 combines with J gene TRBJ1-2; perhaps TRBD1 as D (5 bases). The CDR3 contains 15 residues. The V gene's germline CDR1 is MDHEN and CDR2 SYDVKM. Trimming pared 1 base from V and 2 bases from J, leaving 11 bases between. The CDR3 region is CASSLSGGGNYGYTF. The CDR3 bases are TGTGCCAGCAGTTTATCGGGGGGTGGAAACTATGGCTACACCTTC.

V and J are TRBV11-2 and TRBJ2-5; D is unresolved. The V gene lost 0 bases and the J gene lost 5 bases, with 16 bases spanning the gap. Germline V gene lookup returns CDR1 SGHAT and CDR2 FQNNGV. The CDR3 covers 16 residues. CDR3 loop: CASSLEGRAASETQYF. DNA for the CDR3: TGTGCCAGCAGCTTAGAAGGAAGGGCCGCAAGCGAGACCCAGTACTTC. Complete variable domain (other parts from reference TRBV11-2 and TRBJ2-5): EAGVAQSPRYKIIEKRQSVAFWCNPISGHATLYWYQQILGQGPKLLIQFQNNGVVDDSQLPKDRFSAERLKGVDSTLKIQPAKLEDSAVYLCASSLEGRAASETQYFGPGTRLLVL.

As for this clone: At one boundary the junction diverges from the germline segment, which might be a read error. This sequence joins TRBV5-8 and TRBJ1-5; D gene ambiguous. CDR1 is SGHTS, CDR2 YDEGEE, per germline. The CDR3 has 12 amino acids. The CDR3 reads CASSLANPPQHF. The CDR3 nucleotides read TGTGCCAGCAGCTTGGCCAATCCGCCCCAGCATTTT.

V gene TRBV28 combines with J gene TRBJ2-4; no clear D. The CDR3 sequence is 14 residues long. V was clipped by 3 bases and J by 0 bases, with 6 bases between them. CDR1 and CDR2 (germline): MDHEN, SYDVKM. For the CDR3, the DNA is TGTGCCAGCAGTTTTTCTACAGCCAAAAACATTCAGTACTTC. Amino acid sequence: CASSFSTAKNIQYF. Filled out from reference TRBV28 and TRBJ2-4, the complete variable domain reads DVKVTQSSRYLVKRTGEKVFLECVQDMDHENMFWYRQDPGLGLRLIYFSYDVKMKEKGDIPEGYSVSREKKERFSLILESASTNQTSMYLCASSFSTAKNIQYFGAGTRLSVL.

J is TRBJ1-4 and V is TRBV30; unclear D gene. The germline V gene encodes CDR1 GTSNPN and CDR2 SVGIG (reference sequence). V was clipped by 3 bases and J by 8 bases, with 16 bases between them. CDR3 length: 14 amino acids. This CDR3 reads CAWRVTSSGEKLFF. CDR3 bases: TGTGCCTGGAGGGTAACTAGTTCCGGCGAAAAACTGTTTTTT.

This sequence joins TRBV19 and TRBJ2-2, with a possible D match to TRBD2 (6 bases). CDR1 is LNHDA, CDR2 SQIVND, per germline (reference sequence). The CDR3 spans 14 residues. Deletions cut 5 bases from V and 2 bases from J, with 9 bases between. Here the CDR3 DNA reads TGTGCCAGTAGTCGCGGGGTTAACACCGGGGAGCTGTTTTTT. Amino acid sequence: CASSRGVNTGELFF. Together with reference TRBV19 and TRBJ2-2, the CDR3 gives the full variable domain: DGGITQSPKYLFRKEGQNVTLSCEQNLNHDAMYWYRQDPGQGLRLIYYSQIVNDFQKGDIAEGYSVSREKKESFPLTVTSAQKNPTAFYLCASSRGVNTGELFFGEGSRLTVL.

The rearrangement uses TRBV6-6 and TRBJ2-7; 9 bases match TRBD1. V dropped 7 bases and J dropped 1; count of bases not matched to a gene: 5. This CDR3 is 14 amino acids long. Germline loops: CDR1 MNHNY, CDR2 SVGAGI (reference sequence). For the CDR3, the DNA is TGTGCCAGCACCCCAGGGACAGGGTCCTACGAGCAGTACTTC. Protein: CASTPGTGSYEQYF.

V usage is TRBV28 and J usage is TRBJ2-3; 7 nucleotides align to TRBD1. There are 19 residues in the CDR3. Per the germline V gene, CDR1 is MDHEN and CDR2 is SYDVKM. The ends lost 4 bases at V and 2 bases at J; junction bases unmatched: 18. The CDR3 reads CASSSEYSGQLSYTDTQYF. In nucleotides, the CDR3 is TGTGCCAGCAGTTCCGAGTACTCGGGACAGCTTTCTTACACAGATACGCAGTATTTT.

The genes are TRBV5-5 and TRBJ1-1; no reliable D call. The V end was cut by 2 bases, the J end by 0 bases, with 11 bases between. There are 15 residues in the CDR3. Per the germline V gene, CDR1 is SGHKS and CDR2 is YYEKEE (reference sequence). CDR3 bases: TGTGCCAGCAGCTTAAACATATTGGTGAACACTGAAGCTTTCTTT. Encoded protein: CASSLNILVNTEAFF. Combining the CDR3 with reference TRBV5-5 and TRBJ1-1 gives the whole variable domain DAGVTQSPTHLIKTRGQQVTLRCSPISGHKSVSWYQQVLGQGPQFIFQYYEKEERGRGNFPDRFSARQFPNYSSELNVNALLLGDSALYLCASSLNILVNTEAFFGQGTRLTVV.

This chain joins TRBV4-1 and TRBJ1-4; D remains ambiguous. The CDR3 runs to 13 residues. V lost 0 bases to trimming and J lost 10 bases, with 9 bases between them. Per germline, CDR1 MGHRA and CDR2 YSYEKL. For the CDR3, the DNA is TGCGCCAGCAGCCAAGATCCTCCAGGAAAACTGTTTTTT. This encodes CASSQDPPGKLFF.

The CDR3 bases are TGTGCCAGCAGTTTATTCCGGGACAGAAACTACGAGCAGTACTTC. Its protein is CASSLFRDRNYEQYF. The chain joins TRBV28 to TRBJ2-7; 7 nucleotides line up with TRBD1. This CDR3 comprises 15 residues. Per the germline V gene, CDR1 is MDHEN and CDR2 is SYDVKM. V trimming: 1 base; J trimming: 3 bases; junction bases outside the gene matches: 6.

The V call is TRBV27, the J call TRBJ2-1; 10 positions match TRBD2. CDR3 length: 16 amino acids. CDR1 MNHEY and CDR2 SMNVEV come from the germline V gene (reference sequence). The V gene end was trimmed by 6 bases and the J gene end by 2 bases; junction bases not matched to a gene: 7. Written as DNA, the CDR3 is TGTGCCAGCAGCGAAATAGCGGGAGGACCCTACAATGAGCAGTTCTTC. It yields the protein CASSEIAGGPYNEQFF.

This clone was counted once. The chain carries TRBV5-4 and TRBJ2-1; TRBD2 matches 7 bases. Per germline, CDR1 SGHNT and CDR2 YYREEE (reference sequence). This CDR3 has 15 residues. Trimming at V came to 5 bases and at J to 10 bases, leaving 15 bases not matched to a gene. CDR3 region: CASSFERDGAREQFF. Written as DNA, the CDR3 is TGTGCCAGCAGTTTTGAGCGGGACGGAGCTAGGGAGCAGTTCTTC.

Concerning this clone: Distinct nucleotide sequences in the sample also encode this CDR3. The J gene is TRBJ2-3, the V gene TRBV7-2; D is unresolved. The V end lost 3 bases, the J end lost 4 bases, and 5 bases lay between the germline ends. Germline-derived CDR1 and CDR2 are SGHTA and FQGNSA. This CDR3 has 12 amino acids. As DNA, the CDR3 is TGTGCCAGCAGCTTGAATTCAGATACGCAGTATTTT. It specifies CASSLNSDTQYF.

J is TRBJ1-2 and V is TRBV28; 8 bases fit TRBD1. V was clipped by 5 bases and J by 7 bases; unmatched bases: 12. The CDR3 is 15 residues long. Germline loops: CDR1 MDHEN, CDR2 SYDVKM. CDR3 loop: CASSITGGERLGYTF. In nucleotides, the CDR3 is TGTGCCAGCAGTATTACAGGGGGAGAGAGGCTTGGCTACACCTTC.

This sequence joins TRBV5-1 and TRBJ1-1; D call uncertain. The V end lost 4 bases, the J end lost 4 bases, and 11 bases lay between the germline ends. The CDR3 covers 13 residues. Germline V gives CDR1 SGHRS, CDR2 YFSETQ. CDR3 sequence reads: CASSGLRGTEAFF. The CDR3 nucleotides are TGCGCCAGCAGCGGTCTGCGGGGCACTGAAGCTTTCTTT. The full variable domain, completed using reference TRBV5-1 and TRBJ1-1, is KAGVTQTPRYLIKTRGQQVTLSCSPISGHRSVSWYQQTPGQGLQFLFEYFSETQRNKGNFPGRFSGRQFSNSRSEMNVSTLELGDSALYLCASSGLRGTEAFFGQGTRLTVV.

The chain uses TRBV7-7 and TRBJ2-5; D is unresolved. Trimming removed 5 bases from V and 0 bases from J, with 10 bases in between. From germline, CDR1 is SSHAT and CDR2 FNYEAQ (reference sequence). CDR3 length: 14 amino acids. The CDR3 loop reads CASSPQTHQETQYF. CDR3 DNA sequence: TGTGCCAGCAGCCCCCAAACTCACCAAGAGACCCAGTACTTC.

The chain combines TRBV5-1 with TRBJ2-7, with D perhaps TRBD2 (6 bases). Germline values: CDR1 SGHRS, CDR2 YFSETQ. This CDR3 is 15 amino acids long. The V gene lost 9 bases and the J gene lost 2 bases, with 21 bases spanning the gap. As DNA, the CDR3 is TGCGCCACCCGGGGGTCCCCGGGGCCTACCTACGAGCAGTACTTC. This encodes CATRGSPGPTYEQYF. The full variable domain, with the rest looked up from reference TRBV5-1 and TRBJ2-7, is KAGVTQTPRYLIKTRGQQVTLSCSPISGHRSVSWYQQTPGQGLQFLFEYFSETQRNKGNFPGRFSGRQFSNSRSEMNVSTLELGDSALYLCATRGSPGPTYEQYFGPGTRLTVT.

The chain is built from TRBV7-8 and TRBJ2-5; 7 positions agree with TRBD2. V shed 1 base, J shed 1 base, and the junction held 3 bases outside the gene matches. The CDR3 is 15 amino acids. Germline CDR1 is SGHVS and CDR2 is FQNEAQ. CDR3 in DNA: TGTGCCAGCAGCTTAGGCGGGAGCGGCCAAGAGACCCAGTACTTC. Its protein product is CASSLGGSGQETQYF.

With respect to this clone: Other DNA sequences in the sample encode the same CDR3. The chain recombines TRBV28 with TRBJ1-2, with D unclear. CDR3 size: 12 residues. Germline loops: CDR1 MDHEN, CDR2 SYDVKM. Trimming left V 6 bases short and J 0 bases short, with 5 bases between. The CDR3 is CASRGTNYGYTF. CDR3 nucleotides: TGTGCCAGCAGAGGTACTAACTATGGCTACACCTTC.